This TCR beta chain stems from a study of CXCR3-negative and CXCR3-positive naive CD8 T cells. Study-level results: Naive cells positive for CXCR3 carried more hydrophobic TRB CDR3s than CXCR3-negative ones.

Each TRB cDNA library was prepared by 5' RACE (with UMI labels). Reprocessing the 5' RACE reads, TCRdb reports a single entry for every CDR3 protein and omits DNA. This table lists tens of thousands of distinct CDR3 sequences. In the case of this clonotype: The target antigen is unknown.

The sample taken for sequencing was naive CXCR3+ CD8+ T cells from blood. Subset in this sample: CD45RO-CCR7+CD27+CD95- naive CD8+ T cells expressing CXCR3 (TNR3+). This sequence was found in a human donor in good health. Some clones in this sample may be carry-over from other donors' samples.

The CDR3 sequence: CASSRPGLAGVLDTQYF. The genes are TRBV7-9 and TRBJ2-3; TCRdb designates TRBD2, a call that cannot be tested without DNA. The CDR3 extends over 17 amino acids. Germline V gives CDR1 SEHNR, CDR2 FQNEAQ (reference sequence).